In its sample, the clone carrying this TCR beta chain was seen once. What it binds is not known. These data are taken from a study of vaccination and CD4 T cells after COVID-19. As to treatment: approximately 9-day PBMC culture with coronavirus spike peptide pools or control peptides (ViraFEST assay). Cultured CD4+ T-cell DNA underwent Oncomine TCR Beta short-read sequencing. A single record per CDR3 protein comes from TCRdb applying MiXCR to the PCR reads. This table holds 13,000 or so distinct CDR3 sequences, 62% found once. Trimming cost V 7 bases and J 5 bases; bases outside gene matches: 9. This CDR3 contains 13 residues. Germline V gene lookup returns CDR1 GTSNPN and CDR2 SVGIG (reference sequence).

The rearrangement links TRBV30 to TRBJ2-5; 8 bases are shared with TRBD1. Source material: CD4+ T cells from blood, cultured in vitro. The origin of this receptor is a human donor who had recovered from COVID-19. In nucleotides, the CDR3 is TGTGCCTCCGGGACAGGAGGGTGGGAGACCCAGTACTTC. Translated, it gives CASGTGGWETQYF.